What follows are 23 T cell receptor beta chains derived from one specimen sequenced in a study of technical replicates of blood from several donors. Data came from immunoSEQ multiplex PCR; TCRdb stores just in-frame clones and leaves some out. The repertoire holds about 83,000 clones, with 92% as singletons. Sequencing used T cells isolated from PBMCs. These receptors were taken from a human donor in good health.

V is TRBV11-2 and J is TRBJ2-5, with D possibly TRBD1 on 6 matching bases. V gave up 3 bases and J gave up 0 bases, with 8 bases separating them. Germline CDR1 SGHAT, CDR2 FQNNGV. This CDR3 is built from 14 residues. The CDR3 is CASSLDSYQETQYF. The CDR3 nucleotides are TGTGCCAGCAGCTTGGACAGTTACCAAGAGACCCAGTACTTC.

The chain has TRBV28 and TRBJ2-2, with 14 bases aligning to TRBD2. The junction had 0 bases not matched to a gene; V was cut back by 4 bases and J by 5 bases. From germline, CDR1 is MDHEN and CDR2 SYDVKM. The CDR3 is made up of 15 amino acids. The CDR3 nucleotides are TGTGCCAGCAGTTGGACTAGCGGGAGGACCGGGGAGCTGTTTTTT. It specifies CASSWTSGRTGELFF.

The chain uses TRBV27 and TRBJ2-2; 7 bases match TRBD1. V was clipped by 7 bases and J by 0 bases; unmatched bases: 5. The germline V gene encodes CDR1 MNHEY and CDR2 SMNVEV (reference sequence). The CDR3 runs 15 residues. The CDR3 spells CASTKGAANTGELFF. CDR3 DNA sequence: TGTGCCAGCACAAAGGGGGCGGCGAACACCGGGGAGCTGTTTTTT.

The gene calls are TRBV19 and TRBJ1-5, with D possibly matching TRBD1 (5 bases). CDR3 length: 14 residues. Germline assignment: CDR1 LNHDA and CDR2 SQIVND (reference sequence). V lost 4 bases and J 0 bases, leaving 7 bases between the germline ends. The CDR3 sequence: CASSTTGSNQPQHF. CDR3 nucleotide sequence: TGTGCCAGTAGTACTACAGGTAGCAATCAGCCCCAGCATTTT.

This chain connects TRBV27 to TRBJ1-2, with D unresolved. The CDR3 totals 13 residues. The V end lost 9 bases, the J end lost 11 bases, and 22 bases lay between the germline ends. Germline CDR1 and CDR2: MNHEY and SMNVEV (reference sequence). The CDR3, as DNA: TGTGCCAGTCGTAATGTCAGGCAAAGTCGGTACACCTTC. Its translation is CASRNVRQSRYTF.

The chain links TRBV9 to TRBJ2-5; possibly TRBD1 for D (6 bases). The CDR3 is 13 amino acids. The germline gives CDR1 SGDLS, CDR2 YYNGEE. V was shortened by 3 bases and J by 5 bases, with 11 bases between the two germline ends. This CDR3 reads CASSEGGEETQYF. In DNA, the CDR3 is TGTGCCAGCAGCGAAGGGGGAGAGGAGACCCAGTACTTC.

The chain has TRBV12-2 and TRBJ1-2; TRBD1 reflects the table's D call only, with no check against the DNA. TRBV12-2 is classified as a pseudogene. The CDR3 runs to 11 residues. The CDR3 DNA reads as TGTGCAAGTCGCTCTGACAGGGGAGACACCTTC. Its protein product is CASRSDRGDTF.

This chain joins TRBV5-1 and TRBJ2-5; 7 nucleotides line up with TRBD1. CDR1 is SGHRS, CDR2 YFSETQ, per germline. J gave up 4 bases and V 3 bases, and 9 bases lay outside the gene matches. There are 15 residues in the CDR3. In DNA, the CDR3 is TGCGCCAGCAGCTATACAGGGGATTTTATAGAGACCCAGTACTTC. It specifies CASSYTGDFIETQYF.

V gene TRBV29-1 combines with J gene TRBJ2-2; TRBD1 matches at 10 bases. Germline lookup yields CDR1 SQVTM and CDR2 ANQGSEA. The CDR3 extends over 14 amino acids. The chain's CDR3 is CSYRQGASTGELFF. CDR3 DNA sequence: TGCAGTTACAGACAGGGGGCGAGCACCGGGGAGCTGTTTTTT.

The chain couples TRBV7-6 to TRBJ1-2; 10 positions agree with TRBD1. V was pared by 5 bases and J by 3 bases, with 9 bases of the junction left unmatched. The CDR3 extends over 16 amino acids. CDR1 and CDR2 (germline): SGHVS, FNYEAQ. The CDR3 reads CASSTRDRGVDYGYTF. The DNA for the CDR3 is TGTGCCAGCAGCACCCGGGACAGGGGCGTCGACTATGGCTACACCTTC.

This chain links TRBV14 with TRBJ1-2; tentatively, D is TRBD1 (5 bases). In germline, CDR1 is SGHDN, CDR2 FVKESK. The CDR3 is made up of 15 amino acids. The V end lost 5 bases, the J end lost 0 bases, and 13 bases lay between the germline ends. The DNA for the CDR3 is TGTGCCAGCAGCTCCCTTTCGGGGGCTAACTATGGCTACACCTTC. Protein: CASSSLSGANYGYTF.

The gene calls are TRBV6-6 and TRBJ2-5; D is perhaps TRBD2 (6 bases). The V end was cut by 6 bases, the J end by 5 bases, with 22 bases between. In germline, CDR1 is MNHNY, CDR2 SVGAGI (reference sequence). The CDR3 has 16 residues. For the CDR3, the DNA is TGTGCCAGCAGCCCAGGCCAGGGAGGCACATGGGAGACCCAGTACTTC. It specifies CASSPGQGGTWETQYF.

The V call is TRBV5-1, the J call TRBJ2-2, with 10 positions matching TRBD2. This CDR3 is built from 16 residues. V was pared by 7 bases and J by 5 bases, with 11 bases of the junction left unmatched. Germline loops: CDR1 SGHRS, CDR2 YFSETQ. In nucleotides, the CDR3 is TGCGCCAGCGTATCCGGGCTAGCGGGAGAAACCGGGGAGCTGTTTTTT. Protein: CASVSGLAGETGELFF.

V gene TRBV5-1 combines with J gene TRBJ2-3; 11 positions agree with TRBD1. The V gene end was trimmed by 2 bases and the J gene end by 3 bases; junction bases not matched to a gene: 2. From germline, CDR1 is SGHRS and CDR2 YFSETQ. This CDR3 comprises 15 residues. CDR3 protein: CASSFGQGATDTQYF. CDR3 nucleotides: TGCGCCAGCAGCTTCGGACAGGGGGCGACAGATACGCAGTATTTT.

The chain links TRBV2 to TRBJ1-4; tentative D call: TRBD1 (6 bases). Germline lookup yields CDR1 SNHLY and CDR2 FYNNEI. V shed 1 base and J shed 5 bases, with 17 bases lying between them. The CDR3 sequence is 17 residues long. Here the CDR3 DNA reads TGTGCCAGCAGTGAAGGACAGGTCGCCGCCGTAAATGAAAAACTGTTTTTT. This sequence encodes CASSEGQVAAVNEKLFF. The full variable domain, with the rest looked up from reference TRBV2 and TRBJ1-4, is EPEVTQTPSHQVTQMGQEVILRCVPISNHLYFYWYRQILGQKVEFLVSFYNNEISEKSEIFDDQFSVERPDGSNFTLKIRSTKLEDSAMYFCASSEGQVAAVNEKLFFGSGTQLSVL.

This clone appeared a single time. V and J are TRBV7-9 and TRBJ1-2; D unclear. Germline V gene data show CDR1 as SEHNR and CDR2 as FQNEAQ (reference sequence). The CDR3 covers 14 residues. Trimming left V 0 bases short and J 2 bases short, with 7 bases between. CDR3 sequence: CASSLASGNYGYTF. The DNA for the CDR3 is TGTGCCAGCAGCTTAGCTTCAGGAAACTATGGCTACACCTTC.

V gene TRBV21-1 combines with J gene TRBJ2-2; the table's D call, TRBD2, was not checked against the DNA. TRBV21-1 is recorded as a pseudogene. The length of the CDR3 is 17 residues. The CDR3 DNA reads as TGTGCCAGCAGCAAAACTCAGCGGGGGACGAACACCGGGGAGCTGTTTTTT. The encoded protein is CASSKTQRGTNTGELFF.

The CDR3: CASSPSGRVSEQFF. The CDR3 DNA reads as TGTGCCAGCAGCCCCAGCGGGAGGGTGAGTGAGCAGTTCTTC. The rearrangement links TRBV6-5 to TRBJ2-1; 10 bases are a match to TRBD2. V shed 6 bases, J shed 9 bases, and the junction held 8 bases outside the gene matches. The germline V gene encodes CDR1 MNHEY and CDR2 SVGAGI. CDR3 length: 14 amino acids.

The genes are TRBV2 and TRBJ2-3, with 10 bases identical to TRBD2. The CDR3 contains 17 residues. The germline V gene encodes CDR1 SNHLY and CDR2 FYNNEI. Unmatched junction bases numbered 8, after V lost 3 bases and J lost 2 bases. The DNA of the CDR3 is TGTGCCAGCAGTGAGAGGGGGACTAGCGTTATCACAGATACGCAGTATTTT. This encodes CASSERGTSVITDTQYF.

The chain has TRBV5-6 and TRBJ2-3, with D maybe TRBD2 (5 bases). This CDR3 spans 12 amino acids. Germline V gene lookup returns CDR1 SGHDT and CDR2 YYEEEE. V dropped 3 bases and J dropped 10 bases, with 12 bases sitting between them. The CDR3 nucleotides read TGTGCCAGCAGCTACCCCCGGGAATCGCAGTATTTT. This codes for CASSYPRESQYF.

The chain is built from TRBV2 and TRBJ2-6; 9 positions match TRBD1. This CDR3 comprises 16 residues. Losses at the gene ends were 6 bases for V and 0 bases for J; bases not matched to a gene: 3. The germline V gene has CDR1 SNHLY and CDR2 FYNNEI. Written as DNA, the CDR3 is TGTGCCAGCAGCCCGACAGGGGGCTCTGGGGCCAACGTCCTGACTTTC. Translating it yields CASSPTGGSGANVLTF.

This chain joins TRBV19 and TRBJ1-1, with D perhaps matching TRBD1 (5 bases). Germline CDR1 and CDR2: LNHDA and SQIVND (reference sequence). CDR3 size: 13 residues. The V and J ends lost 5 bases and 4 bases respectively, with 11 bases between them. In DNA, the CDR3 is TGTGCCAGTAGTCCCGGGGGGTTCACTGAAGCTTTCTTT. It yields the protein CASSPGGFTEAFF.

This clone has just one count. The rearrangement joins TRBV27 to TRBJ1-2; D is unresolved. Trimming removed 2 bases at V and 2 bases at J, with 12 bases between. CDR3 size: 15 residues. Germline CDR1 and CDR2: MNHEY and SMNVEV (reference sequence). DNA of the CDR3: TGTGCCAGCAGTTTAAGCTACAGCTTAAACTATGGCTACACCTTC. Protein sequence: CASSLSYSLNYGYTF.